The 17 T cell receptor beta chains listed next were all sequenced from one sample in a study of T-cell reconstitution after alpha-beta-depleted transplantation in children. The TCRbeta library incorporated unique molecular identifiers. TCRdb reprocessed the PCR reads via MiXCR and lists one record per CDR3 protein. The sample lists 700,000 or so distinct CDR3 sequences, under 15% occurring once. The sample in question was PBMCs, obtained before TCRalphabeta/CD19-depleted stem cell transplant. The receptors derive from a girl aged 2-10 years with congenital amegakaryocytic thrombocytopenia, due to receive a stem cell transplant.

This clonotype was picked up a small number of times. The rearrangement joins TRBV4-2 to TRBJ2-2; 8 bases fit TRBD1. Germline V lookup: CDR1 LGHNA, CDR2 YNFKEQ. The length of the CDR3 is 17 residues. With 0 bases clipped from V and 2 bases from J, the junction kept 5 bases outside the gene matches. CDR3 DNA sequence: TGTGCCAGCAGCCAAGACTGGGCAGGGGGCAACACCGGGGAGCTGTTTTTT. This gives the protein CASSQDWAGGNTGELFF.

This clonotype was counted between two and nine times. The rearrangement uses TRBV5-5 and TRBJ2-5; TRBD2 aligns across 7 bases. The V gene end was trimmed by 4 bases and the J gene end by 4 bases; junction bases not matched to a gene: 10. The CDR3 length is 15 residues. Per the germline V gene, CDR1 is SGHKS and CDR2 is YYEKEE (reference sequence). DNA for the CDR3: TGTGCCAGCAGCCAAAAAGCGGGACGGGGAGAGACCCAGTACTTC. It codes for CASSQKAGRGETQYF.

The chain couples TRBV15 to TRBJ2-7; D perhaps matches TRBD1 (6 bases). The germline gives CDR1 LNHNV, CDR2 YYDKDF (reference sequence). The length of the CDR3 is 19 residues. Deletions cut 1 base from V and 3 bases from J, with 25 bases between. The CDR3 reads CATSRVMDRSFTYYYEQYF. CDR3 nucleotides: TGTGCCACCAGCAGAGTGATGGACAGAAGCTTCACTTACTACTACGAGCAGTACTTC.

In its sample, this clonotype was seen many times. CDR3 in DNA: TGCGCCAGCAGCTTGGCGGCAGGGAAGGGCGATGGCTACACCTTC. Protein product: CASSLAAGKGDGYTF. The chain employs TRBV5-1 and TRBJ1-2, with TRBD1 as a possible D gene (5 bases). The length of the CDR3 is 15 residues. Trimming removed 0 bases from V and 6 bases from J, with 15 bases in between. The germline gives CDR1 SGHRS, CDR2 YFSETQ.

There are many counts of this clonotype. The chain is built from TRBV12-3 or TRBV12-4 and TRBJ1-5, with unresolved D. CDR3 length equals 15 residues. Trimming took off 1 base at V and 0 bases at J, with 7 bases between the two ends. CDR3 protein: CASSLVLDSNQPQHF. Here the CDR3 DNA reads TGTGCCAGCAGTTTAGTCCTTGATAGCAATCAGCCCCAGCATTTT.

The chain uses TRBV20-1 and TRBJ2-1; the match to TRBD2 covers 9 bases. The CDR3 sequence is 20 residues long. Germline loops: CDR1 DFQATT, CDR2 SNEGSKA (reference sequence). V was clipped by 3 bases and J by 6 bases; unmatched bases: 24. CDR3 sequence: CSARGSRWTRASGTGNEQFF. The CDR3 DNA follows: TGCAGTGCTAGGGGTTCGCGTTGGACTCGAGCTAGCGGGACGGGCAATGAGCAGTTCTTC.

The chain carries TRBV7-8 and TRBJ1-5; tentatively, D is TRBD1 (6 bases). CDR1 and CDR2 (germline): SGHVS, FQNEAQ. The V end lost 5 bases, the J end lost 3 bases, and 17 bases lay between the germline ends. The CDR3 is 16 residues long. For the CDR3, the DNA is TGTGCCAGCAGCGATCCGGGACAAAACATCAATCAGCCCCAGCATTTT. Translated, it gives CASSDPGQNINQPQHF.

This CDR3 reads CASSYPLEDNEQFF. The CDR3 DNA reads as TGCGCCAGCAGCTATCCCCTGGAAGACAATGAGCAGTTCTTC. The chain couples TRBV5-1 to TRBJ2-1; D is ambiguous. This CDR3 is 14 amino acids long. CDR1 and CDR2 from the germline V gene are SGHRS and YFSETQ. Trimming cost V 3 bases and J 5 bases, with 12 bases left between them. Drawing the rest from reference TRBV5-1 and TRBJ2-1, the complete variable domain is KAGVTQTPRYLIKTRGQQVTLSCSPISGHRSVSWYQQTPGQGLQFLFEYFSETQRNKGNFPGRFSGRQFSNSRSEMNVSTLELGDSALYLCASSYPLEDNEQFFGPGTRLTVL.

Worth noting for this clonotype: A much bigger clone sits one base away, suggesting this may be a read error. The CDR3 coding sequence is TGCTGTGCTAGAGATAATATCGGGACCAGGGTCAATGAGCAGTTCTTC. Encoded protein: CCARDNIGTRVNEQFF. The chain combines TRBV20-1 with TRBJ2-1; possibly TRBD1 or TRBD2 for D (5 bases each). The CDR3 covers 16 residues. Germline V lookup: CDR1 DFQATT, CDR2 SNEGSKA (reference sequence).

This clonotype was observed many times. The rearrangement uses TRBV28 and TRBJ2-7, with no clear D. Trimming cost V 4 bases and J 0 bases, with 10 bases left between them. This CDR3 is 14 amino acids long. Germline V gene lookup returns CDR1 MDHEN and CDR2 SYDVKM. CDR3 loop: CASSSPYISYEQYF. CDR3 coding DNA: TGTGCCAGCAGTTCCCCATATATCTCCTACGAGCAGTACTTC. The variable domain in full, with the rest retrieved from reference TRBV28 and TRBJ2-7, is DVKVTQSSRYLVKRTGEKVFLECVQDMDHENMFWYRQDPGLGLRLIYFSYDVKMKEKGDIPEGYSVSREKKERFSLILESASTNQTSMYLCASSSPYISYEQYFGPGTRLTVT.

This rearrangement joins TRBV10-3 to TRBJ2-1; 10 bases agree with TRBD2. V shed 5 bases, J shed 0 bases, and the junction held 13 bases outside the gene matches. The CDR3 covers 19 residues. Germline CDR1 ENHRY, CDR2 SYGVKD. CDR3 DNA: TGTGCCATCAGTACTGGACTAGCGGTCCTAATGAGCTCCTACAATGAGCAGTTCTTC. Translated: CAISTGLAVLMSSYNEQFF.

The rearrangement links TRBV7-9 to TRBJ2-1, with D possibly being TRBD2 (5 bases). Trimming left V 5 bases short and J 8 bases short, with 25 bases between. The CDR3 has 17 amino acids. The V gene's germline CDR1 is SEHNR and CDR2 FQNEAQ (reference sequence). The CDR3: CASSPRRGSLEYYEQFF. DNA of the CDR3: TGTGCCAGCAGCCCGCGGCGTGGGAGTTTAGAATATTATGAGCAGTTCTTC.

This clonotype occurred many times. V is TRBV7-8 and J is TRBJ2-7; D call uncertain. V lost 3 bases and J 1 base, leaving 10 bases between the germline ends. This CDR3 region has 14 residues. Germline V gives CDR1 SGHVS, CDR2 FQNEAQ. The CDR3 region is CASSFPGTSYEQYF. The CDR3, as DNA: TGTGCCAGCAGCTTTCCCGGCACATCCTACGAGCAGTACTTC.

This clonotype was seen at least ten times. The chain joins TRBV5-1 to TRBJ2-5, with D uncertain. CDR3 length: 12 residues. V was trimmed by 6 bases and J by 5 bases, leaving 11 bases between them. CDR1 is SGHRS, CDR2 YFSETQ, per germline. CDR3: CASMLGWETQYF. The CDR3 DNA sequence: TGCGCCAGCATGCTGGGTTGGGAGACCCAGTACTTC.

The chain carries TRBV18 and TRBJ2-6, with 7 bases that match TRBD1. The junction had 6 bases not matched to a gene; V was cut back by 6 bases and J by 4 bases. The CDR3 is 15 residues long. Germline loops: CDR1 KGHSH, CDR2 LQKENI. This CDR3 reads CASSKTGTGANVLTF. In DNA, the CDR3 is TGTGCCAGCTCCAAGACAGGGACCGGGGCCAACGTCCTGACTTTC.

In its sample, this clonotype was seen a few times. V gene TRBV14 combines with J gene TRBJ2-1; maybe TRBD1 (5 bases). The CDR3 is made up of 15 amino acids. Germline CDR1 SGHDN, CDR2 FVKESK. Trimming cost V 1 base and J 11 bases, with 18 bases left between them. As DNA, the CDR3 is TGTGCCAGCAGCCAAGGTCGGTCGGTAGGGGCAAAGCAGTTCTTC. The encoded protein is CASSQGRSVGAKQFF.

This clonotype was seen a few times. CDR3 residues: CASSFHLTGAPSSGNTIYF. In DNA, the CDR3 is TGTGCCAGCAGCTTCCACCTGACAGGGGCCCCGAGCTCTGGAAACACCATATATTTT. This chain links TRBV11-2 with TRBJ1-3, with 8 bases lining up with TRBD1. In germline, CDR1 is SGHAT, CDR2 FQNNGV. CDR3 size: 19 residues. J was trimmed by 0 bases and V by 3 bases; bases with no gene match: 13.